These T cell receptor beta chains were read from a single sample in a study of radiation and T cells in renal cell carcinoma. Assay: immunoSEQ multiplex PCR; the TCRdb copy retains only in-frame clones and omits some. In the table there are about 170,000 clones, about 88% of which are singletons. The sequencing here drew on blood, taken from a patient whose treatment included radiotherapy and nephrectomy. The receptors were sampled from a woman between 45 and 65 years old with renal cell carcinoma. The CDR3 runs from the conserved cysteine through the conserved F or W. D genes are given only for firm matches. Size is stated for part of the rows, as once, few or many counts, or as a class when the clone is expanded.

TGCGCCAGCAGCTTGGCCTTTTCGGGGATTGGCTACACCTTC | CASSLAFSGIGYTF | TRBJ1-2 | TRBV5-1 | . | .
TGTGCCAGCAGCGTAGATGAGGCGAACTCTGGAAACACCATATATTTT | CASSVDEANSGNTIYF | TRBJ1-3 | TRBV9 | . | .
TGTGCCAGTAGTAGCCGGCCAACCGACACTGAAGCTTTCTTT | CASSSRPTDTEAFF | TRBJ1-1 | TRBV19 | . | .
TGTGCCAGCAGTTACGAGCGTCTGAATTCACCCCTCCACTTT | CASSYERLNSPLHF | TRBJ1-6 | TRBV6-5 | . | .
TGTGCCAGCAGCCGCGGGACAGTGAATAATTCACCCCTCCACTTT | CASSRGTVNNSPLHF | TRBJ1-6 | TRBV7-8 | . | TRBD1
TGTGCCAGCAGCGTAGGGCCAGGGGATTCCTATGGCTACACCTTC | CASSVGPGDSYGYTF | TRBJ1-2 | TRBV9 | . | .
TGTGCCTATTGGGTCTGCGGGGGGGCCGGAGAGACCCAGTACTTC | CAYWVCGGAGETQYF | TRBJ2-5 | TRBV15 | . | TRBD2
TGTGCCAGCAGCCAAGTGGCAGGGGGAGGCACTGAAGCTTTCTTT | CASSQVAGGGTEAFF | TRBJ1-1 | TRBV4-2 | . | TRBD1
TGTGCCAGCAGTCTGACAGGGACAGATACGCAGTATTTT | CASSLTGTDTQYF | TRBJ2-3 | TRBV2 | once | TRBD1
TGCAGCGTTGAATGGGAGAACACTGAAGCTTTCTTT | CSVEWENTEAFF | TRBJ1-1 | TRBV29-1 | . | .
TGTGCCAGCTCACCCGGACAGGGGGAGTTCTATGGCTACACCTTC | CASSPGQGEFYGYTF | TRBJ1-2 | TRBV18 | . | TRBD1
TGTGCCAGCTCAGGAGAGAGCTTAGAAGCTTTCTTT | CASSGESLEAFF | TRBJ1-1 | TRBV18 | once | .
TGTGCCAGTAAGGAACGGGGGGGCTTAACAGATACGCAGTATTTT | CASKERGGLTDTQYF | TRBJ2-3 | TRBV19 | . | TRBD2
TGTGCCAGCACCTACACAGATACGCAGTATTTT | CASTYTDTQYF | TRBJ2-3 | TRBV6-5 | . | .
TGTGCCAGCAGCCCTCAGACAGTCTCCTACGAGCAGTACTTC | CASSPQTVSYEQYF | TRBJ2-7 | TRBV6-6 | . | .
TGTGCCAGCAGTGGGCGGACAGGGAACACCGGGGAGCTGTTTTTT | CASSGRTGNTGELFF | TRBJ2-2 | TRBV6-1 | . | TRBD1
TGTGCCAGCAGCTTAGGAACTAGCACAGATACGCAGTATTTT | CASSLGTSTDTQYF | TRBJ2-3 | TRBV7-3 | . | .
TGTGCCAGCAGCCCTAGATTAAATCAGCCCCAGCATTTT | CASSPRLNQPQHF | TRBJ1-5 | TRBV7-2 | . | .
TGTGCCAGCGACATCATGGGGTCCGGGGAGCTGTTTTTT | CASDIMGSGELFF | TRBJ2-2 | TRBV7-8 | . | .
TGTGCCAGTAGTATGGCGGGGGACAATACCGGGGAGCTGTTTTTT | CASSMAGDNTGELFF | TRBJ2-2 | TRBV19 | . | .
TGTGCCAGCAGCTTAGTAAGAGGCCTTAATTCGCCCCTCCACTTT | CASSLVRGLNSPLHF | TRBJ1-6 | TRBV7-2 | . | .
TGTGCCAGCAGCCCAACAGGGGGTAGAAATGAAAAACTGTTTTTT | CASSPTGGRNEKLFF | TRBJ1-4 | TRBV7-2 | . | TRBD1
TGTGCCAGCAGTGAACAGGGGGCGTTTGGCTACACCTTC | CASSEQGAFGYTF | TRBJ1-2 | TRBV6-1 | . | TRBD1
TGTGCCAGCAGCCAATCCCAGGACAGGGGAGACGAGCAGTACTTC | CASSQSQDRGDEQYF | TRBJ2-7 | TRBV6-6 | . | TRBD1
TGTGCCACCAGCTCTTCCCCGACAGGGGCCTACGAGCAGTACTTC | CATSSSPTGAYEQYF | TRBJ2-7 | TRBV15 | . | TRBD1
TGTGCCAGCAGCTTAGCGGTCGATAATCAGCCCCAGCATTTT | CASSLAVDNQPQHF | TRBJ1-5 | TRBV7-9 | . | .
TGTGCCAGCGTCGAGAATTCCGAAGAAATAAACTATGGCTACACCTTC | CASVENSEEINYGYTF | TRBJ1-2 | TRBV19 | . | .
TGCGCCAGCAGCTTGGTGGGACAGGGAACCGGGGAGCTGTTTTTT | CASSLVGQGTGELFF | TRBJ2-2 | TRBV5-1 | . | TRBD1
TGTGCCAGCAGTCCCGACAGGGGTCGTAATTCACCCCTCCACTTT | CASSPDRGRNSPLHF | TRBJ1-6 | TRBV6-6 | . | TRBD1
TGTGCTAGTGGTTTGTCCAGGGAATGGGTTTTCTTT | CASGLSREWVFF | TRBJ1-1 | TRBV12-5 | . | .
TGTGCCAGCAGCCCCAACAGGGGTAGGGAGCTGTTTTTT | CASSPNRGRELFF | TRBJ2-2 | TRBV5-8 | . | TRBD1
TGCGCCAGCAGCCAAGGGTCTAGCGGGGACCTCGCGAACACCGGGGAGCTGTTTTTT | CASSQGSSGDLANTGELFF | TRBJ2-2 | TRBV4-3 | . | TRBD2
TGTGCCTGGAGAAGGGGACAGGGCGTTTGGGCTGAAGCTTTCTTT | CAWRRGQGVWAEAFF | TRBJ1-1 | TRBV30 | . | TRBD1
TGTGCCAGCAGCCTAGGTGGGCCCCTCCACTTT | CASSLGGPLHF | TRBJ1-6 | TRBV7-9 | . | .
TGCGCCAGCAGCGCCCGGGACAGCTCCTACGAGCAGTACTTC | CASSARDSSYEQYF | TRBJ2-7 | TRBV4-1 | . | TRBD1
TGTGCCAGTAGTCCTTGGACGGGTAGCTCCTACGAGCAGTACTTC | CASSPWTGSSYEQYF | TRBJ2-7 | TRBV19 | . | .
TGTGCCAGCTCACCCCGGGCAACTAATGAAAAACTGTTTTTT | CASSPRATNEKLFF | TRBJ1-4 | TRBV18 | . | .
TGTGCCAGCAGTGAAGCCCAGGGGTCAGAGACCCAGTACTTC | CASSEAQGSETQYF | TRBJ2-5 | TRBV2 | once | .
TGCGCCAGCAGATTGGGACAGGGCCCCAATCAGCCCCAGCATTTT | CASRLGQGPNQPQHF | TRBJ1-5 | TRBV5-1 | . | TRBD1
TGTGCCAGCAGCTCAGGGGAAGATGCCTATGGCTACACCTTC | CASSSGEDAYGYTF | TRBJ1-2 | TRBV7-9 | . | .
TGTGCCAGTAGTATTCTCGGGGCGAACACTGAAGCTTTCTTT | CASSILGANTEAFF | TRBJ1-1 | TRBV19 | . | .
TGTGCCAGCAGTAGACTAGCGGGGGGTCTCCGACCCGAGTATTTT | CASSRLAGGLRPEYF | TRBJ2-3 | TRBV2 | . | TRBD2
TGTGCCAGCTCATTCCGAGGGACATCGGCCTACGAGCAGTACTTC | CASSFRGTSAYEQYF | TRBJ2-7 | TRBV18 | . | .
TGTGCCAGCAGTCCCGACAGGGGCCGCCTTCTAGCCAAAAACATTCAGTACTTC | CASSPDRGRLLAKNIQYF | TRBJ2-4 | TRBV2 | . | TRBD1
TGTGCCAGCTCCGGAGAGAGCGGAAACTATGGCTACACCTTC | CASSGESGNYGYTF | TRBJ1-2 | TRBV9 | few | .
TGTGCCAGCAGTTTGGGGGTAGGCGGGGAGCTGTTTTTT | CASSLGVGGELFF | TRBJ2-2 | TRBV5-6 | . | .
TGTGCTAGTGGCCCAAACAGGGTAGGGGCCTACGAGCAGTACTTC | CASGPNRVGAYEQYF | TRBJ2-7 | TRBV12-5 | . | .
TGCGCCAGCAGCCGATTTGAAGGGGTGAATTCACCCCTCCACTTT | CASSRFEGVNSPLHF | TRBJ1-6 | TRBV4-1 | . | .
TGTGCCAGAAGCTCCGGGGCAGGGGATCATCAGCCCCAGCATTTT | CARSSGAGDHQPQHF | TRBJ1-5 | TRBV5-3 | . | .
TGTGCCAGCAGCCAAGGGGTGTTGGGATACGGTTCACCCCTCCACTTT | CASSQGVLGYGSPLHF | TRBJ1-6 | TRBV14 | . | .
TGTGCCACCAGCACTCCCGACAGGGGGTCTGGAAACACCATATATTTT | CATSTPDRGSGNTIYF | TRBJ1-3 | TRBV15 | . | TRBD1
TGTGCCACCAGCGTCAGGGGCCTCTCCTACGAGCAGTACTTC | CATSVRGLSYEQYF | TRBJ2-7 | TRBV15 | . | .
TGTGCCAGCAGCGGGGGACTAGCGGCGAACACCGGGGAGCTGTTTTTT | CASSGGLAANTGELFF | TRBJ2-2 | TRBV9 | . | TRBD2
TGTGCCAGCAGGGGGGCGAGGGCCGGGGAGCTGTTTTTT | CASRGARAGELFF | TRBJ2-2 | TRBV2 | once | .
TGTGCCAGCAGCGCCAGATTACAGGGGCGAGGGAACAATGAGCAGTTCTTC | CASSARLQGRGNNEQFF | TRBJ2-1 | TRBV9 | . | TRBD1